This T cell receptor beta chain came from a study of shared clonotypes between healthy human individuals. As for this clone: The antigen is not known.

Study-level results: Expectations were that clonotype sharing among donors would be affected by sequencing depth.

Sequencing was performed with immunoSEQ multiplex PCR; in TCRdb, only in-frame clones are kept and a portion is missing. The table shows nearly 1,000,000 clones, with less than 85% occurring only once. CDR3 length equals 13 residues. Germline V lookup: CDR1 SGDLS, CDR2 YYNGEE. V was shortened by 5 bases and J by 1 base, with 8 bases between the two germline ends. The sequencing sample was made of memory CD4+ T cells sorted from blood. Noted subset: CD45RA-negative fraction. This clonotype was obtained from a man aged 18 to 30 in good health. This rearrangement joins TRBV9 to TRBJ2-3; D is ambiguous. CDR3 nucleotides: TGTGCCAGCAGTACTTCCGGCACAGATACGCAGTATTTT. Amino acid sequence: CASSTSGTDTQYF.